The clone carrying this T cell receptor (beta chain) was observed many times. Its antigen is as yet unknown. The data were taken from a study of regulatory T cells in long-lasting Graves disease. V lost 3 bases and J lost 5; bases outside the gene matches: 5. Germline V gene sequence: CDR1 MNHEY, CDR2 SMNVEV (reference sequence). This CDR3 comprises 15 residues. Combining iRepertoire HTBI primers with Arm-PCR of CDR3 regions, the authors built TCR beta libraries. MiXCR, applied by TCRdb to the multiplex PCR reads, yields one record per CDR3 protein. Of 200,000 to 250,000 distinct CDR3 sequences in the sample, around 19% were seen once. Time point described: newly diagnosed GD, antithyroid drugs for less than 3 months. The TCR library was made from RNA extracted from PBMCs. An endocrinology department in Xi'an, China, supplied the patients. Findings and limits, study-wide: The study found lower TCR diversity in persistent Graves' patients than in newly diagnosed ones. Persistent disease was characterized by preferential usage of TRBV28, TRBJ1-2 and TRBJ2-5.

The chain couples TRBV27 to TRBJ1-4; 8 positions agree with TRBD1. The source was peripheral blood mononuclear cells (PBMCs), collected at new diagnosis, from a patient treated with antithyroid drugs. This receptor was obtained from a female donor with Graves disease. The chain's CDR3 is CASSFGQGSNEKLFF. In DNA, the CDR3 is TGTGCCAGCAGTTTCGGACAGGGATCCAATGAAAAACTGTTTTTT.